This T cell receptor (beta chain) was captured in a study of blood T cell repertoires in COVID-19. Study in general: Sites across the United States, Italy and Spain contributed samples from acute and convalescent COVID-19. T cells, B-cell-depleted T cells, or PBMCs supplied cDNA or gDNA.

Trimming cost V 0 bases and J 4 bases; bases outside gene matches: 6. The CDR3 has 16 amino acids. CDR1 SGHTA and CDR2 FQGNSA come from the germline V gene. The assay was immunoSEQ multiplex PCR, and TCRdb's table has in-frame clones only and misses some. The sample gives roughly 240,000 clones, roughly 83% of which show up once; about 4.5% is in the top ten. The sequencing input was peripheral blood. The rearrangement joins TRBV7-2 to TRBJ1-3; TRBD1 matches at 7 bases. This receptor was identified in a man in his 60s who had recovered from COVID-19. The CDR3 protein is CASSLAATGTGNTIYF. CDR3 DNA sequence: TGTGCCAGCAGCTTAGCCGCGACAGGGACAGGAAACACCATATATTTT.